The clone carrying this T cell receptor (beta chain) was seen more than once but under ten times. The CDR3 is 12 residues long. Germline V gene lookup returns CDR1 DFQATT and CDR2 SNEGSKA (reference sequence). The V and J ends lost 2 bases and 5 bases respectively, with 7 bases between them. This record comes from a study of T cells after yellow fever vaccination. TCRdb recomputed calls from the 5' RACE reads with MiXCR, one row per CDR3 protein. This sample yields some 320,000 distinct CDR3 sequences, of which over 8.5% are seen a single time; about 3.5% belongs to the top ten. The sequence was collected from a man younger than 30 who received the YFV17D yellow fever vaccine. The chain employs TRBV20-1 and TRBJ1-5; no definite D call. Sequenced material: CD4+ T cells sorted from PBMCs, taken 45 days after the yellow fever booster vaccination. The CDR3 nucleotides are TGCAGTGCTAGAAGCCTCCATCAGCCCCAGCATTTT. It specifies CSARSLHQPQHF.